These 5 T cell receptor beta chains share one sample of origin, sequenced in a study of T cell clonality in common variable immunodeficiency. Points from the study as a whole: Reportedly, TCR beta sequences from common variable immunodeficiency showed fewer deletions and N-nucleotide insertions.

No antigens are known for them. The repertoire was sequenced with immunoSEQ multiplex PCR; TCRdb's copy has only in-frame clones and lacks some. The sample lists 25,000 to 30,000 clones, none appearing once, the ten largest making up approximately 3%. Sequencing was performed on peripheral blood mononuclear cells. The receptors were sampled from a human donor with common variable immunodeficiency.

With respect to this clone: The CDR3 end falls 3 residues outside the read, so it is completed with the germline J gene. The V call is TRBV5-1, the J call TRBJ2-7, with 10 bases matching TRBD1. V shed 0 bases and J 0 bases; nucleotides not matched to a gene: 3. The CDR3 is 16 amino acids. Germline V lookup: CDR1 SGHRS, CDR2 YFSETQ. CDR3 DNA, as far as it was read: TGCGCCAGCAGCTTGGTTGACAGGGGGCTCTCCTACGAG. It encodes CASSLVDRGLSYE. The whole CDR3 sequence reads CASSLVDRGLSYEQYF.

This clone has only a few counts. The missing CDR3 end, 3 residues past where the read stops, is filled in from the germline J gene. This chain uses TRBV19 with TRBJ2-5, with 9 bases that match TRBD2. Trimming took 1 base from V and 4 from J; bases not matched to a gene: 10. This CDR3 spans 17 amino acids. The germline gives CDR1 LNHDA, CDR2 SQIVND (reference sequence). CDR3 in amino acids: CASSIALLGAGGETQYF. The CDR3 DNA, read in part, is TGTGCCAGTAGTATAGCCCTCCTAGGAGCGGGGGGAGAGACC.

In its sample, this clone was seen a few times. The sequenced part of the CDR3 DNA is TGTGCCAGCAGCTTAATCGGCGGGACCTACAATGAG. This sequence encodes CASSLIGGTYNE. The complete CDR3 protein is CASSLIGGTYNEQFF. The rearrangement joins TRBV7-3 to TRBJ2-1, with a possible D match to TRBD2 (6 bases). The read ends 3 residues before the CDR3 terminus; that terminus is restored from the germline J gene. The V end lost 1 base, the J end lost 2 bases, and 9 bases lay between the germline ends. CDR3 length: 15 residues. The germline V gene has CDR1 SGHTA and CDR2 FQGTGA.

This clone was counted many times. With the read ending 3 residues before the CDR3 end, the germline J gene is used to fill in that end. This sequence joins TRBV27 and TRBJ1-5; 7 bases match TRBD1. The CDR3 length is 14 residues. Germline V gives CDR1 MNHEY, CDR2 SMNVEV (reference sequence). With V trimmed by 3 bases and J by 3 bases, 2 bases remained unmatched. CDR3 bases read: TGTGCCAGCAGTTTGGACAGGTTCAATCAGCCC. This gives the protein CASSLDRFNQP. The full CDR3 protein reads CASSLDRFNQPQHF.

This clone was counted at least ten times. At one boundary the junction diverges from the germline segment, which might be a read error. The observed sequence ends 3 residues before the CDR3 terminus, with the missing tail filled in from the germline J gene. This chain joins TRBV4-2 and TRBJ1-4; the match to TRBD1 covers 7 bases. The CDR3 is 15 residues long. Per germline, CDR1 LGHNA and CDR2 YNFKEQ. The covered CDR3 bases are TGCGCCAGCAGCCAAGGGCAGGGGGATAATGAAAAA. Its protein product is CASSQGQGDNEK. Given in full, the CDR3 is CASSQGQGDNEKLFF.